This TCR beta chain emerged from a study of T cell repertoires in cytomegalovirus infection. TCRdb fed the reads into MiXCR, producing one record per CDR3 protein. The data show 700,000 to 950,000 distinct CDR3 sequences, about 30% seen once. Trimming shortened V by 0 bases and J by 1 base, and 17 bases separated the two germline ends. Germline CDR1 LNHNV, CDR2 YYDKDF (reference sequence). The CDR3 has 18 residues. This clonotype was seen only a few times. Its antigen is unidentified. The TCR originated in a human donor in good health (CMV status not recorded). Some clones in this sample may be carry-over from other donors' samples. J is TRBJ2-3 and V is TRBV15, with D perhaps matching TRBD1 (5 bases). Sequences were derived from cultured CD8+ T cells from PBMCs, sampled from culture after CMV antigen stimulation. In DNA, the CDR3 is TGTGCCACCAGCAGAGATCTAAGGACAACGGGCGGCACAGATACGCAGTATTTT. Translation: CATSRDLRTTGGTDTQYF.